This T cell receptor (beta chain) was sequenced during a study of T cell repertoires in cytomegalovirus infection. Overall study findings and caveats: The ex vivo response showed dominance by HLA-C-restricted CMV-specific TCR beta clonotypes.

This CDR3 has 17 amino acids. The germline V gene encodes CDR1 SGHVS and CDR2 FQNEAQ. Trimming removed 4 bases at V and 5 bases at J, with 20 bases between. This clonotype was observed a handful of times. Its antigen is undetermined. TCRdb reanalysed the reads using MiXCR and keeps one entry per CDR3 protein. The sample has around 320,000 distinct CDR3 sequences; more than 8% are singletons. Source material: PBMCs. The sequence was obtained from a human donor in good health (CMV status not recorded). Some clones in this sample may be carry-over from other donors' samples. The genes are TRBV7-8 and TRBJ1-4, with D uncertain. CDR3 sequence: CASSSRALLVGNEKLFF. Here the CDR3 DNA reads TGTGCCAGCAGCTCCCGGGCCCTTTTAGTGGGGAATGAAAAACTGTTTTTT.